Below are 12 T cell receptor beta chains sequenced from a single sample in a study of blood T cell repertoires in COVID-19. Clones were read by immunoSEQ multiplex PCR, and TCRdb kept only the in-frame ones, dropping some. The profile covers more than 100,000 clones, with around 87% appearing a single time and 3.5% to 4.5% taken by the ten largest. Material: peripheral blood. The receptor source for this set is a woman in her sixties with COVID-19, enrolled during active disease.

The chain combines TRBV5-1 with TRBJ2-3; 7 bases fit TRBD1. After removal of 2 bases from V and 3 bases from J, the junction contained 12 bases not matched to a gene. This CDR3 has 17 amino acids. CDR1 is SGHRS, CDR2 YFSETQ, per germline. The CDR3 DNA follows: TGCGCCAGCAGCTTCAGATTTATGGGACAGTCGACAGATACGCAGTATTTT. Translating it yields CASSFRFMGQSTDTQYF.

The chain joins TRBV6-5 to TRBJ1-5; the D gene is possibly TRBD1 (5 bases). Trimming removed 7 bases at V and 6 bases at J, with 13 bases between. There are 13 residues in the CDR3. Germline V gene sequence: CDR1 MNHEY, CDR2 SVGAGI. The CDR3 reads CASTEGVGQPQHF. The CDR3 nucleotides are TGTGCCAGCACCGAAGGGGTTGGTCAGCCCCAGCATTTT.

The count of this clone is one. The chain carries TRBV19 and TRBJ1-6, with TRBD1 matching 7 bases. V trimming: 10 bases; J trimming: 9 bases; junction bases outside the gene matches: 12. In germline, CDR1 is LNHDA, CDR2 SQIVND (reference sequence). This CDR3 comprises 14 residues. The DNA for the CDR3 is TGTGCCATGAAAAGTGCAGGGGACAGTTCACCCCTCCACTTT. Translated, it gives CAMKSAGDSSPLHF. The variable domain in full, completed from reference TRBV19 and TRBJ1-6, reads DGGITQSPKYLFRKEGQNVTLSCEQNLNHDAMYWYRQDPGQGLRLIYYSQIVNDFQKGDIAEGYSVSREKKESFPLTVTSAQKNPTAFYLCAMKSAGDSSPLHFGNGTRLTVT.

CDR3 loop: CAIPFGSAPSSNQPQHF. DNA of the CDR3: TGTGCCATCCCTTTCGGTAGTGCTCCGTCTAGCAATCAGCCCCAGCATTTT. The chain employs TRBV25-1 and TRBJ1-5; D is undetermined. The CDR3 spans 17 residues. V was pared by 10 bases and J by 0 bases, with 22 bases between. CDR1 is MGHDK, CDR2 SYGVNS, per germline.

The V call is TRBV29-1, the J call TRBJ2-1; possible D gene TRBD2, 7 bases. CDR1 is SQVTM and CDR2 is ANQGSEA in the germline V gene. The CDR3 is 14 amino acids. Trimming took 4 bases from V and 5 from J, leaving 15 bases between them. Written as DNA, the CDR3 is TGCAGCGTTGGGAGGGGGGGTGTCCACAATGAGCAGTTCTTC. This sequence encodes CSVGRGGVHNEQFF.

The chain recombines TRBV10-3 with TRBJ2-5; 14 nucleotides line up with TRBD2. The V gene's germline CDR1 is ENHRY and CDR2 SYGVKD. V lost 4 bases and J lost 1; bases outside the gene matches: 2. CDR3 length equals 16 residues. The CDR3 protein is CAISAGLAGGQETQYF. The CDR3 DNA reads TGTGCCATCAGTGCTGGACTAGCGGGGGGCCAAGAGACCCAGTACTTC.

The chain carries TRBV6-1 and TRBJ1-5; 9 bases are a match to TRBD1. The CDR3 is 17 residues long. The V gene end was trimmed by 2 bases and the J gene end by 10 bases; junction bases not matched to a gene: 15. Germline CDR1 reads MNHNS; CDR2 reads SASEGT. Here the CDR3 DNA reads TGTGCCAGCAGTGAAAGGGGATTAGGACAGGGGCTACTCCCCCAGCATTTT. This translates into CASSERGLGQGLLPQHF.

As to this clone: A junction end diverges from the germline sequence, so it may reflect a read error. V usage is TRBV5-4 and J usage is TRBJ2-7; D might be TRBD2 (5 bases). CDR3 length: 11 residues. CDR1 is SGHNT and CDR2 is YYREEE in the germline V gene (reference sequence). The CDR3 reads CASSLGASLDF. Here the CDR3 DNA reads TGTGCCAGCAGCTTGGGGGCTAGCCTTGACTTC.

The CDR3 spells CASSPTQGIEAGELFF. CDR3 sequence (DNA): TGTGCCAGCTCACCAACCCAGGGTATAGAGGCCGGGGAGCTGTTTTTT. The J gene is TRBJ2-2, the V gene TRBV18; maybe TRBD1 (5 bases). The CDR3 is made up of 16 amino acids. CDR1 KGHSH and CDR2 LQKENI come from the germline V gene. V lost 2 bases and J lost 6, with 16 bases in between.

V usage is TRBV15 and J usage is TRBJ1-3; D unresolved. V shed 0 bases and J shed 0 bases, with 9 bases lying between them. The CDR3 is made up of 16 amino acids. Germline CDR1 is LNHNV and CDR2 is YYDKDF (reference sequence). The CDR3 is CATSRDPTGSGNTIYF. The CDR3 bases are TGTGCCACCAGCAGAGACCCCACGGGCTCTGGAAACACCATATATTTT.

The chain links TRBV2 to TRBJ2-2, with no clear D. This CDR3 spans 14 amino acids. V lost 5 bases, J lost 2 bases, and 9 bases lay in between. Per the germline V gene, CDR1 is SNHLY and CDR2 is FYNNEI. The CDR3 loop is CASSSLINTGELFF. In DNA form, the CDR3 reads TGTGCCAGCAGTTCACTTATTAACACCGGGGAGCTGTTTTTT. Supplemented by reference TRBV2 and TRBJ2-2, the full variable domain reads EPEVTQTPSHQVTQMGQEVILRCVPISNHLYFYWYRQILGQKVEFLVSFYNNEISEKSEIFDDQFSVERPDGSNFTLKIRSTKLEDSAMYFCASSSLINTGELFFGEGSRLTVL.

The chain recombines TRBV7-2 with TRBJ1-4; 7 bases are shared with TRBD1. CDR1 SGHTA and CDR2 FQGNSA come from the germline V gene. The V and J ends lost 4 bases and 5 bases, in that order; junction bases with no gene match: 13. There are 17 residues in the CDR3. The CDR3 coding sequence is TGTGCCAGCAGCTGGGAGAAGACAGGGCCGAAGAATGAAAAACTGTTTTTT. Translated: CASSWEKTGPKNEKLFF. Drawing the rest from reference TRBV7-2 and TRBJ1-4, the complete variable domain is GAGVSQSPSNKVTEKGKDVELRCDPISGHTALYWYRQSLGQGLEFLIYFQGNSAPDKSGLPSDRFSAERTGGSVSTLTIQRTQQEDSAVYLCASSWEKTGPKNEKLFFGSGTQLSVL.